The clone carrying this TCR beta chain was observed a few times. The sample belongs to a study of blood T cell repertoires in COVID-19. The protocol was immunoSEQ multiplex PCR, while the TCRdb copy is restricted to in-frame clones and leaves out a portion. The sample yields 240,000 or so clones, roughly 80% seen once. CDR1 is SNHLY and CDR2 is FYNNEI in the germline V gene. Trimming removed 8 bases from V and 8 bases from J, with 16 bases in between. CDR3 length equals 13 residues. The source material was peripheral blood. V gene TRBV2 combines with J gene TRBJ1-3; D gene uncertain. The receptor comes from a woman aged 80 or older with acute or convalescent COVID-19. This chain's CDR3 is CASSGWDGDTIYF. In nucleotides, the CDR3 is TGTGCCAGCTCGGGGTGGGATGGTGACACCATATATTTT.